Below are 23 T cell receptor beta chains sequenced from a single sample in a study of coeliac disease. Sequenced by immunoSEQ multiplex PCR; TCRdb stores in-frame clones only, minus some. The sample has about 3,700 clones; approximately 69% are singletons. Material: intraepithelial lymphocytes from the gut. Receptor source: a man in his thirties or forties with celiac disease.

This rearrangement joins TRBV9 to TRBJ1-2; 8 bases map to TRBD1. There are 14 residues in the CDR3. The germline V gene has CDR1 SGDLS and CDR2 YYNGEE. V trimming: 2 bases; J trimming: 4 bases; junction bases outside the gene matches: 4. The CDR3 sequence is CASSVNRGGYGYTF. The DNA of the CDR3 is TGTGCCAGCAGCGTCAACAGGGGGGGCTATGGCTACACCTTC. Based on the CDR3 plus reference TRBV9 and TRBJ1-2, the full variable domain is DSGVTQTPKHLITATGQRVTLRCSPRSGDLSVYWYQQSLDQGLQFLIQYYNGEERAKGNILERFSAQQFPDLHSELNLSSLELGDSALYFCASSVNRGGYGYTFGSGTRLTVV.

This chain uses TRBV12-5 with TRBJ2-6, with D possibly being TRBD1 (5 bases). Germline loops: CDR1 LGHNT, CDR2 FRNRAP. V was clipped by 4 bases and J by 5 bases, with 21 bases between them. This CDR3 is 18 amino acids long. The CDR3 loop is CASGYDDAGQSRANVLTF. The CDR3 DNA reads TGTGCTAGTGGTTACGACGATGCAGGACAAAGTCGGGCCAACGTCCTGACTTTC.

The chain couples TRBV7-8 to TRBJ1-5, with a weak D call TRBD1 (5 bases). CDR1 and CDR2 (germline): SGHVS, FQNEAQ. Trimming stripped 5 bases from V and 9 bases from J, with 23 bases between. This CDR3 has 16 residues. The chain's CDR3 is CASSSLALLGDLPQHF. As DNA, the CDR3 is TGTGCCAGCAGCAGCTTAGCATTATTAGGGGATCTGCCCCAGCATTTT.

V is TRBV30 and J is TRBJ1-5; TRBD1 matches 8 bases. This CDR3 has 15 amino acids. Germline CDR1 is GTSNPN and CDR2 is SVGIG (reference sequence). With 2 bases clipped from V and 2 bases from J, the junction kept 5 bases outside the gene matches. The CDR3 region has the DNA TGTGCCTGGAGTTACCAGACAGGGGGCAATCAGCCCCAGCATTTT. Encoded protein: CAWSYQTGGNQPQHF.

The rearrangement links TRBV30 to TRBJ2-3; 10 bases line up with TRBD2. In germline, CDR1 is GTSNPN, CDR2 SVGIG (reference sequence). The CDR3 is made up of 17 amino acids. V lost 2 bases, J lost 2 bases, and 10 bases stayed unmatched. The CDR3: CAWSSYSGLAVTDTQYF. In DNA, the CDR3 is TGTGCCTGGAGTTCCTACTCCGGACTAGCGGTCACAGATACGCAGTATTTT.

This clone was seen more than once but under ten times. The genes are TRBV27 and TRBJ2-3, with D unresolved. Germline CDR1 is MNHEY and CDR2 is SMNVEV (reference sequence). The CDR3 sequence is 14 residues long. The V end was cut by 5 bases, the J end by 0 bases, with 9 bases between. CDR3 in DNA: TGTGCCAGCAGTACCTTAGAGAGCACAGATACGCAGTATTTT. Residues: CASSTLESTDTQYF.

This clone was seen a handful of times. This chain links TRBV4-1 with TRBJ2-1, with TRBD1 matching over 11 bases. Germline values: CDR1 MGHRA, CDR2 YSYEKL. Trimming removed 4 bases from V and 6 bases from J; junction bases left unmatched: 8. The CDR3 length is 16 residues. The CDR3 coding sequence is TGCGCCAGCAGCCGAGGGGGTGGACAGGGGGCCAATGAGCAGTTCTTC. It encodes CASSRGGGQGANEQFF.

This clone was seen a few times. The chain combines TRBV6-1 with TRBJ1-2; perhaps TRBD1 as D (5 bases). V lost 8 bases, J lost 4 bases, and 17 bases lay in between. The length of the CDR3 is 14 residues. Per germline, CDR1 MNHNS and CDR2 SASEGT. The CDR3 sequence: CASAAGESLYGYTF. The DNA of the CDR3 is TGTGCCAGCGCCGCGGGGGAGTCCCTCTATGGCTACACCTTC.

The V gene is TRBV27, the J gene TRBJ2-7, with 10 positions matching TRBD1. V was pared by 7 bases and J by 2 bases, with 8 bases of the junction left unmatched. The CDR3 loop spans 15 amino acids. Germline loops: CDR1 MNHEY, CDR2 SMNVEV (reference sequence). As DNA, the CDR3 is TGTGCCAGCAATACCGGGACAGGGGCACCCTACGAGCAGTACTTC. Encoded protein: CASNTGTGAPYEQYF.

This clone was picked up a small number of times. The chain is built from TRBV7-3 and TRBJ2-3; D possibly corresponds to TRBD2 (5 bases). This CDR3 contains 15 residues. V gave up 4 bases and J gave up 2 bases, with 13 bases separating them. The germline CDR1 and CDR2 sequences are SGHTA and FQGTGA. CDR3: CASSSTGRDTDTQYF. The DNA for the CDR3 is TGTGCCAGCAGCTCCACCGGACGGGACACAGATACGCAGTATTTT.

CDR3: CASSLGGGSYEQYF. In DNA, the CDR3 is TGTGCCAGCAGCTTAGGGGGAGGTTCCTACGAGCAGTACTTC. This chain links TRBV7-9 with TRBJ2-7; the D gene is possibly TRBD2 (6 bases). The V end lost 1 base, the J end lost 1 base, and 8 bases lay between the germline ends. The length of the CDR3 is 14 residues. The germline gives CDR1 SEHNR, CDR2 FQNEAQ (reference sequence). Looking up the rest from reference TRBV7-9 and TRBJ2-7 gives the full variable domain: DTGVSQNPRHKITKRGQNVTFRCDPISEHNRLYWYRQTLGQGPEFLTYFQNEAQLEKSRLLSDRFSAERPKGSFSTLEIQRTEQGDSAMYLCASSLGGGSYEQYFGPGTRLTVT.

The CDR3 reads CASSATSAGGPYTQYF. The CDR3 coding sequence is TGTGCCAGCAGCGCCACCTCGGCGGGAGGCCCCTATACGCAGTATTTT. The chain couples TRBV21-1 to TRBJ2-3; TRBD2 was called by the table and not checked on the DNA. TRBV21-1 has pseudogene status. This CDR3 contains 16 residues.

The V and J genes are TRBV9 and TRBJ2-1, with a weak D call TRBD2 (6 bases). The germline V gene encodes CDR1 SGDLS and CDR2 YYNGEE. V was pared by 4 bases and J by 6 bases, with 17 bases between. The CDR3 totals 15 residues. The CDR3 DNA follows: TGTGCCAGCAGCTTGCGGGACCTTTCTTCCAATGAGCAGTTCTTC. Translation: CASSLRDLSSNEQFF.

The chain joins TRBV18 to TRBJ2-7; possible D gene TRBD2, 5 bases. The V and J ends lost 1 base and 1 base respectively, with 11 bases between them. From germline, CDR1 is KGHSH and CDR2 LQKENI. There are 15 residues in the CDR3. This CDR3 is CASSPLFRRSYEQYF. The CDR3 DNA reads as TGTGCCAGCTCACCACTGTTTAGGAGGTCCTACGAGCAGTACTTC.

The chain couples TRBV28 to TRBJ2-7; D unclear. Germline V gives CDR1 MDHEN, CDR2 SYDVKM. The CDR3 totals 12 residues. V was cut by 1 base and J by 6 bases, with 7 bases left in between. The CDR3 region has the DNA TGTGCCAGCAGTTTATTTTACTCCGAGCAGTACTTC. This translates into CASSLFYSEQYF.

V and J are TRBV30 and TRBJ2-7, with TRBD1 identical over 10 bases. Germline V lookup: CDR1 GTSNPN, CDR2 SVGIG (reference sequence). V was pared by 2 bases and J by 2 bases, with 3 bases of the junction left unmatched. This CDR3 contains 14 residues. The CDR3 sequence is CAWSPGQGTYEQYF. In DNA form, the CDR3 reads TGTGCCTGGAGTCCGGGACAGGGGACCTACGAGCAGTACTTC.

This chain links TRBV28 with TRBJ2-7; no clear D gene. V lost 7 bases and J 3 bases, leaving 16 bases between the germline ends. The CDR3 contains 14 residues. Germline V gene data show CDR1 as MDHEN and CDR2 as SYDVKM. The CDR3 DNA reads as TGTGCCAGCACCGACATCGACGGATACTACGAGCAGTACTTC. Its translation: CASTDIDGYYEQYF.

Here the CDR3 reads CASTPNRDTEAFF. The DNA of the CDR3 is TGTGCCAGCACCCCAAACCGGGACACTGAAGCTTTCTTT. This chain links TRBV9 with TRBJ1-1; D not resolved. The CDR3 extends over 13 amino acids. The V end lost 6 bases, the J end lost 3 bases, and 12 bases lay between the germline ends. Germline CDR1 is SGDLS and CDR2 is YYNGEE.

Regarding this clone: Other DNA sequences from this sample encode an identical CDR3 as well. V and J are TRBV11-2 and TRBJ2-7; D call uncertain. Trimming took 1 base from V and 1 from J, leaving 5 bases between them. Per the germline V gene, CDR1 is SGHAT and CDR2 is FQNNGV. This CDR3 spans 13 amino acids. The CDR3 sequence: CASSLAGSYEQYF. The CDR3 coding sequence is TGTGCCAGCAGCTTAGCCGGGTCCTACGAGCAGTACTTC. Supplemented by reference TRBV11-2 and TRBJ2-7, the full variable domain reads EAGVAQSPRYKIIEKRQSVAFWCNPISGHATLYWYQQILGQGPKLLIQFQNNGVVDDSQLPKDRFSAERLKGVDSTLKIQPAKLEDSAVYLCASSLAGSYEQYFGPGTRLTVT.

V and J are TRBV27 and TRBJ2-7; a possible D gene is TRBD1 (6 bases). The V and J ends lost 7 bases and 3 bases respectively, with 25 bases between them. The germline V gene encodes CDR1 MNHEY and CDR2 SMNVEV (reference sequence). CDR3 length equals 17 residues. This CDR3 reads CASTQFSGARTLYEQYF. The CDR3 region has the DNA TGTGCCAGCACCCAATTTTCAGGGGCGCGGACTCTCTACGAGCAGTACTTC.

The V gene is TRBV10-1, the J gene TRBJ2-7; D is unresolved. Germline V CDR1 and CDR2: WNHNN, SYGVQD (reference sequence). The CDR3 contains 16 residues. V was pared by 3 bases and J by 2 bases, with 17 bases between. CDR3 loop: CASSDLVEEITYEQYF. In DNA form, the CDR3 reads TGCGCCAGCAGTGATTTAGTTGAGGAGATTACCTACGAGCAGTACTTC.

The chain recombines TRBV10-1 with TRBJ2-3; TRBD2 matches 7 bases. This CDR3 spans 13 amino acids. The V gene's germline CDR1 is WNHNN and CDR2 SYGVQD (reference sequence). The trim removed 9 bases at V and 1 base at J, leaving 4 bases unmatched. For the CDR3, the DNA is TGCGCCAGTGCGGGGGACCGCACAGATACGCAGTATTTT. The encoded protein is CASAGDRTDTQYF.

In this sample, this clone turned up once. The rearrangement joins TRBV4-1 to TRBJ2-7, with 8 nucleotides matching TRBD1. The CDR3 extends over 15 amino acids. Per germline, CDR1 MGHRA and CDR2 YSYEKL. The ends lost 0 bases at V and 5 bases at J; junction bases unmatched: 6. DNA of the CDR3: TGCGCCAGCAGCCAAGATAGAGACAGGGGTGACGAGCAGTACTTC. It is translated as CASSQDRDRGDEQYF.